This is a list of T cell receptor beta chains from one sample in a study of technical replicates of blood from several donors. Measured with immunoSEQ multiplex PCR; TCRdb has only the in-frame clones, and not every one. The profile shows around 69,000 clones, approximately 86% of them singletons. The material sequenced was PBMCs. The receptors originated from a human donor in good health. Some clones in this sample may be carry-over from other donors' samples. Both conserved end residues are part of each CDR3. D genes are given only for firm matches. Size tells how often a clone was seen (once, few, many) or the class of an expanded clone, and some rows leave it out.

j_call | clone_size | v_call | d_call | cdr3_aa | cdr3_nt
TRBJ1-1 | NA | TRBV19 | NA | CASSPQWGAEAFF | TGTGCCAGTAGTCCTCAGTGGGGAGCTGAAGCTTTCTTT
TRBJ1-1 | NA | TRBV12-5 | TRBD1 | CASGLIRGRGTEAFF | TGTGCTAGTGGTCTAATCAGGGGGCGCGGGACTGAAGCTTTCTTT
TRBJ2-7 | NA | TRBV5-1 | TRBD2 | CASSLAPSGGAYEQYF | TGCGCCAGCAGCTTGGCACCCAGCGGGGGGGCTTACGAGCAGTACTTC
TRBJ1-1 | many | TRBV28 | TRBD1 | CASSLFGITGGPECAFF | TGTGCCAGCAGTTTATTTGGTATAACAGGGGGCCCTGAGTGTGCTTTCTTT
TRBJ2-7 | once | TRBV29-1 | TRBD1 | CSVEDMRPGGYEQYF | TGCAGCGTTGAAGACATGCGCCCAGGGGGCTACGAGCAGTACTTC
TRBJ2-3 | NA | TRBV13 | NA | CASSNIRDTQYF | TGTGCCAGCAGCAATATCAGAGATACGCAGTATTTT
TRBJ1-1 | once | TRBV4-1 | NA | CASSRAPGTEAFF | TGCGCCAGCAGCCGGGCCCCGGGGACTGAAGCTTTCTTT
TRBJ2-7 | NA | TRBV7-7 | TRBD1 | CASSRDRGDEQYF | TGTGCCAGCAGCCGGGACAGGGGGGACGAGCAGTACTTC
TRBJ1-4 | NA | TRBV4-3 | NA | CASSQDPRGASTEKLFF | TGCGCCAGCAGCCAAGACCCGCGCGGAGCGAGCACTGAAAAACTGTTTTTT
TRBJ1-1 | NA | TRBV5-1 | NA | CASSLVAALSTEAFF | TGCGCCAGCAGCTTGGTGGCGGCGTTAAGCACTGAAGCTTTCTTT
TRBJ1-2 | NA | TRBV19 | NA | CATAGRTNYGYTF | TGTGCCACCGCGGGGCGCACAAACTATGGCTACACCTTC
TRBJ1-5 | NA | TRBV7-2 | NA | CASSPDPGVNQPQHF | TGTGCCAGCAGCCCAGACCCAGGGGTAAATCAGCCCCAGCATTTT
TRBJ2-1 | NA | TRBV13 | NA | CASSWGRDEQFF | TGTGCCAGCAGCTGGGGGCGGGATGAGCAGTTCTTC
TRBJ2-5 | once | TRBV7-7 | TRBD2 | CASSSGLPAETQYF | TGTGCCAGCAGCTCGGGACTACCCGCAGAGACCCAGTACTTC
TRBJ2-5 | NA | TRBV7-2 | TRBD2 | CASSRAGVETQYF | TGTGCCAGCAGTAGAGCGGGGGTGGAGACCCAGTACTTC
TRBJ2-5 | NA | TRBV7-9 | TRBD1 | CASTRTGGVETQYF | TGTGCCAGCACCCGGACAGGGGGCGTAGAGACCCAGTACTTC
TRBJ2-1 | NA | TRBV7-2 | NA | CASSPIANSYNEQFF | TGTGCCAGCAGCCCCATAGCCAACTCCTACAATGAGCAGTTCTTC
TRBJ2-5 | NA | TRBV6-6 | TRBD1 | CASSYYEGGGETQYF | TGTGCCAGCAGTTATTACGAAGGGGGCGGGGAGACCCAGTACTTC
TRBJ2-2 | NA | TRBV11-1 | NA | CASSPNGEVRAGELFF | TGTGCCAGCAGCCCTAACGGAGAGGTCCGGGCCGGGGAGCTGTTTTTT
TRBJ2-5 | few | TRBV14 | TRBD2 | CASSQDLVRGLAGEIQETQYF | TGTGCCAGCAGCCAAGATTTGGTGAGGGGGCTAGCGGGAGAGATCCAAGAGACCCAGTACTTC
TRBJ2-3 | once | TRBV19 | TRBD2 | CASRRTSVGADTQYF | TGTGCCAGCAGAAGGACTAGCGTAGGCGCAGATACGCAGTATTTT
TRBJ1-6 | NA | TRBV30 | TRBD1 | CAWRRTGSGENSPLHF | TGTGCCTGGAGACGGACAGGATCCGGAGAAAATTCACCCCTCCACTTT
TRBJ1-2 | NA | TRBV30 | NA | CAWSISARGYTF | TGTGCCTGGAGTATCTCCGCGCGTGGCTACACCTTC
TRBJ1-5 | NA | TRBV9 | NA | CASSVSAGARQPQHF | TGTGCCAGCAGCGTATCGGCAGGGGCGCGACAGCCCCAGCATTTT
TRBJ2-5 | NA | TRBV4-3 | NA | CASSQDWAQETQYF | TGCGCCAGCAGCCAAGATTGGGCCCAAGAGACCCAGTACTTC
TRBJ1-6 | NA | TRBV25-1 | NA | CASRGDNKEFTLHF | TGTGCCAGCAGGGGGGACAACAAGGAATTCACCCTCCACTTT
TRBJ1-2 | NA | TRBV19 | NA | CASSMAGVRGGYTF | TGTGCCAGTAGTATGGCAGGAGTCCGAGGGGGCTACACCTTC
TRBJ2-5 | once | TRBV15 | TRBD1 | CATSRDLAGGQETQYF | TGTGCCACCAGCAGAGATTTAGCAGGGGGCCAAGAGACCCAGTACTTC
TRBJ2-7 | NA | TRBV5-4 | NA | CASSGGGGINEQYF | TGTGCCAGCAGCGGGGGGGGCGGAATCAACGAGCAGTACTTC
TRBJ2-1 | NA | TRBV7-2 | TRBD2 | CASRALAGGNNEQFF | TGTGCCAGCAGGGCTCTAGCGGGTGGGAACAATGAGCAGTTCTTC
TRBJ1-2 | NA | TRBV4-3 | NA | CASSQDYRGGAYGYTF | TGCGCCAGCAGCCAAGATTATCGAGGAGGGGCCTATGGCTACACCTTC
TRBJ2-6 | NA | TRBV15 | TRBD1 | CATSSPGQGALGANVLTF | TGTGCCACCAGCTCCCCGGGACAGGGGGCATTGGGGGCCAACGTCCTGACTTTC
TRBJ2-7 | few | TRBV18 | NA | CASSPGGLIEQYF | TGTGCCAGCTCACCAGGAGGACTCATTGAGCAGTACTTC
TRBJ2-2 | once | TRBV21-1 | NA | CASSMRAGVAGELFF | TGTGCCAGCAGCATGAGGGCAGGGGTTGCCGGGGAGCTGTTTTTT
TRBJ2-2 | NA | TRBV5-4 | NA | CASSPKPSGQATGELFF | TGTGCCAGCAGCCCGAAACCTTCGGGACAAGCCACCGGGGAGCTGTTTTTT
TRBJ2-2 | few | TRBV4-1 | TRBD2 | CASSSRTSGNTGELFF | TGCGCCAGCAGCTCCCGGACTAGCGGTAACACCGGGGAGCTGTTTTTT
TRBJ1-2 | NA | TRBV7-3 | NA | CASSLTWASGYTF | TGTGCCAGCAGCTTAACATGGGCGAGCGGCTACACCTTC
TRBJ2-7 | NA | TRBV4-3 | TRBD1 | CASSQNGGDRAYEQYF | TGCGCCAGCAGCCAAAATGGGGGGGACAGGGCCTACGAGCAGTACTTC
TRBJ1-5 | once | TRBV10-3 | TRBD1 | CAIRDSDSNQPQHF | TGTGCCATCCGGGACAGCGATAGCAATCAGCCCCAGCATTTT
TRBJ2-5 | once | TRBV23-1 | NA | CASSPTGKQETQYF | TGCGCCAGCAGTCCCACGGGGAAACAAGAGACCCAGTACTTC
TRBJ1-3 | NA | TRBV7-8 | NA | CASSLPRNGGPGNTIYF | TGTGCCAGCAGTTTACCAAGAAACGGAGGGCCTGGAAACACCATATATTTT
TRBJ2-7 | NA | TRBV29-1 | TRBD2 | CSVVGGGLARAYEQYF | TGCAGCGTTGTGGGTGGCGGACTAGCGCGAGCCTACGAGCAGTACTTC
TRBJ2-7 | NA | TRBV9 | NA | CASSATTGYEQYF | TGTGCCAGCAGCGCCACCACGGGGTACGAGCAGTACTTC
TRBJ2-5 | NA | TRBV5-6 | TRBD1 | CASSFGTVVQETQYF | TGTGCCAGCAGCTTCGGGACAGTCGTACAAGAGACCCAGTACTTC
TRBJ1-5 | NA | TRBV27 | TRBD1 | CASSLGTGLSNQPQHF | TGTGCCAGCAGTTTAGGGACAGGCCTTAGCAATCAGCCCCAGCATTTT
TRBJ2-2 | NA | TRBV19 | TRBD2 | CASSPVRGGGNTGELFF | TGTGCCAGTAGTCCCGTACGCGGGGGGGGGAACACCGGGGAGCTGTTTTTT
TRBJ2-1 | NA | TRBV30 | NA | CAGWTHHNEQFF | TGTGCCGGGTGGACACACCACAATGAGCAGTTCTTC
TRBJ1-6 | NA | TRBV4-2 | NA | CASSPPDRSFSPLHF | TGTGCCAGCAGCCCCCCGGACAGATCGTTTTCACCCCTCCACTTT